Listed below are T cell receptor beta chains from one sample, sequenced in a study of blood T cells in healthy people across ages. TCRdb redid the calling of the 5' RACE reads with MiXCR, one entry per CDR3 protein. The sample carries 500,000 to 700,000 distinct CDR3 sequences, approximately 30% recorded once. The sequencing input was blood. Source of these receptors: a woman older than 75 in good health. CDR3s include the opening cysteine and the closing phenylalanine or tryptophan. A D gene is named only where the DNA matches it firmly. The size field is filled for only some rows; it gives once, few, many or a size class.

V: TRBV12-3/TRBV12-4; size: -; D: TRBD2; J: TRBJ2-5; length: 16; CDR3: CASSRGAGGALKTQYF; DNA: TGTGCCAGCAGTAGGGGAGCCGGGGGGGCCCTAAAGACCCAGTACTTC
V: TRBV5-1; size: -; D: -; J: TRBJ2-3; length: 13; CDR3: CASRYETTDTQYF; DNA: TGCGCCAGCCGCTACGAAACCACAGATACGCAGTATTTT
V: TRBV6-5; size: many; D: -; J: TRBJ2-3; length: 13; CDR3: CATSRGVTDTQYF; DNA: TGTGCCACCTCAAGGGGGGTCACAGATACGCAGTATTTT
V: TRBV4-2; size: -; D: TRBD2; J: TRBJ2-1; length: 18; CDR3: CASSQDLSVSGGAFEQFF; DNA: TGTGCCAGCAGCCAGGATTTGTCTGTTAGCGGGGGAGCTTTTGAGCAGTTCTTC
V: TRBV27; size: -; D: -; J: TRBJ1-5; length: 14; CDR3: CASSLTASNQPQHF; DNA: TGTGCCAGCAGTCTAACAGCATCCAATCAGCCCCAGCATTTT
V: TRBV6-5; size: many; D: -; J: TRBJ1-2; length: 12; CDR3: CASSPLGGGYTF; DNA: TGTGCCAGCAGTCCCCTAGGGGGGGGCTACACCTTC
V: TRBV7-8; size: few; D: -; J: TRBJ2-5; length: 13; CDR3: CASSSGPRETQYF; DNA: TGTGCCAGCAGCTCCGGGCCCCGGGAGACCCAGTACTTC
V: TRBV7-9; size: many; D: -; J: TRBJ1-5; length: 15; CDR3: CASSPGDLGHQPQHF; DNA: TGTGCCAGCAGCCCGGGTGATTTGGGGCATCAGCCCCAGCATTTT
V: TRBV5-1; size: many; D: -; J: TRBJ1-6; length: 12; CDR3: CASSLESSPLHF; DNA: TGCGCCAGCAGCTTGGAGTCTTCCCCCCTCCACTTT
V: TRBV2; size: many; D: TRBD1; J: TRBJ1-1; length: 15; CDR3: CASSHPGTQGSEAFF; DNA: TGTGCCAGCAGTCACCCGGGGACACAGGGGTCTGAAGCTTTCTTT
V: TRBV20-1; size: -; D: TRBD2; J: TRBJ2-7; length: 14; CDR3: CSAHSGRASYEQYF; DNA: TGCAGTGCTCACAGCGGGAGGGCCTCCTACGAGCAGTACTTC
V: TRBV20-1; size: -; D: TRBD2; J: TRBJ2-1; length: 14; CDR3: CSARDPSGRYEQFF; DNA: TGCAGTGCTAGAGATCCTAGCGGGAGGTATGAGCAGTTCTTC
V: TRBV28; size: many; D: -; J: TRBJ1-2; length: 16; CDR3: CASSARALLRYYGYTF; DNA: TGTGCCAGCAGCGCCCGGGCTTTGCTTCGTTACTATGGCTACACCTTC
V: TRBV12-5; size: many; D: -; J: TRBJ2-5; length: 15; CDR3: CASGLRVRGAETQYF; DNA: TGTGCTAGTGGTTTGCGGGTTCGGGGGGCAGAGACCCAGTACTTC
V: TRBV28; size: -; D: TRBD1; J: TRBJ2-1; length: 15; CDR3: CASSPTGTGGYEQFF; DNA: TGTGCCAGCAGTCCCACCGGGACAGGGGGCTATGAGCAGTTCTTC
V: TRBV6-6; size: many; D: TRBD2; J: TRBJ2-5; length: 15; CDR3: CASSYSISGVETQYF; DNA: TGTGCCAGCAGTTACTCGATCAGCGGGGTAGAGACCCAGTACTTC
V: TRBV19; size: many; D: -; J: TRBJ2-3; length: 12; CDR3: CASSIGTDTQYF; DNA: TGTGCCAGTTCCATAGGGACAGATACGCAGTATTTT
V: TRBV7-9; size: -; D: TRBD2; J: TRBJ2-5; length: 17; CDR3: CASSSYGRGEAKETQYF; DNA: TGTGCCAGCAGCTCCTATGGCCGGGGGGAGGCCAAAGAGACCCAGTACTTC
V: TRBV20-1; size: many; D: TRBD2; J: TRBJ2-1; length: 14; CDR3: CSARPGGAGNEQFF; DNA: TGCAGTGCTAGACCCGGGGGGGCAGGAAATGAGCAGTTCTTC
V: TRBV9; size: many; D: -; J: TRBJ2-4; length: 18; CDR3: CASSVDPGGHGAKNIQYF; DNA: TGTGCCAGCAGCGTAGATCCCGGGGGGCATGGGGCCAAAAACATTCAGTACTTC
V: TRBV3-1; size: -; D: -; J: TRBJ1-2; length: 12; CDR3: CASSPEGNGYTF; DNA: TGTGCCAGCAGCCCTGAAGGAAATGGCTACACCTTC
V: TRBV28; size: -; D: -; J: TRBJ1-6; length: 17; CDR3: CASSLYLPDVTRAPLHF; DNA: TGTGCCAGCAGTTTATATCTCCCGGATGTTACTCGTGCCCCCCTCCACTTT
V: TRBV19; size: -; D: -; J: TRBJ2-1; length: 15; CDR3: CASCPGLSSYNEQFF; DNA: TGTGCCAGTTGTCCAGGACTGAGCTCCTACAATGAGCAGTTCTTC
V: TRBV9; size: many; D: -; J: TRBJ1-2; length: 14; CDR3: CASSVGHSYYGYTF; DNA: TGTGCCAGCAGCGTAGGGCACAGCTACTATGGCTACACCTTC
V: TRBV7-8; size: -; D: -; J: TRBJ2-7; length: 11; CDR3: CASRNYNGQYF; DNA: TGTGCCAGCAGAAACTACAATGGGCAGTACTTC
V: TRBV6-2/TRBV6-3; size: many; D: -; J: TRBJ2-3; length: 15; CDR3: CASSPTRTSTDTQYF; DNA: TGTGCCAGCAGTCCTACCAGGACTAGCACAGATACGCAGTATTTT
V: TRBV5-1; size: few; D: -; J: TRBJ2-2; length: 18; CDR3: CASSLLPVGASNTGELFF; DNA: TGCGCCAGCAGCTTACTGCCGGTGGGGGCGTCGAACACCGGGGAGCTGTTTTTT
V: TRBV9; size: many; D: -; J: TRBJ2-7; length: 15; CDR3: CASSEGGTGSYEQYF; DNA: TGTGCCAGCAGCGAGGGGGGGACGGGCTCCTACGAGCAGTACTTC
V: TRBV28; size: few; D: -; J: TRBJ1-5; length: 14; CDR3: CASSSQISNQPQHF; DNA: TGTGCCAGCAGTTCACAGATTAGCAATCAGCCCCAGCATTTT
V: TRBV20-1; size: many; D: -; J: TRBJ1-2; length: 15; CDR3: CSARRVGGANYGYTF; DNA: TGCAGTGCTAGAAGGGTAGGTGGGGCCAACTATGGCTACACCTTC
V: TRBV27; size: few; D: TRBD1; J: TRBJ1-3; length: 17; CDR3: CASSFKRSGGMRNTIYF; DNA: TGTGCCAGCAGTTTTAAGAGGTCAGGGGGGATGAGAAACACCATATATTTT
V: TRBV12-3/TRBV12-4; size: -; D: -; J: TRBJ1-5; length: 13; CDR3: CAGSKSFGQPQHF; DNA: TGTGCCGGCAGCAAATCCTTTGGACAGCCCCAGCATTTT
V: TRBV9; size: many; D: -; J: TRBJ2-1; length: 17; CDR3: CASSDPPQGHSYNEQFF; DNA: TGTGCCAGCAGCGACCCTCCACAGGGTCACTCCTACAATGAGCAGTTCTTC
V: TRBV29-1; size: many; D: -; J: TRBJ1-1; length: 13; CDR3: CSGRAGMNTEAFF; DNA: TGCAGCGGTCGAGCAGGGATGAACACTGAAGCTTTCTTT
V: TRBV12-3/TRBV12-4; size: many; D: TRBD2; J: TRBJ2-5; length: 17; CDR3: CASSWTSGGLLGETQYF; DNA: TGTGCCAGCAGCTGGACTAGCGGGGGGCTCTTGGGGGAGACCCAGTACTTC
V: TRBV10-3; size: -; D: -; J: TRBJ1-4; length: 14; CDR3: CAISEKGRNEKRFF; DNA: TGCGCCATCAGTGAAAAGGGGAGGAATGAAAAACGGTTTTTT
V: TRBV20-1; size: -; D: -; J: TRBJ1-2; length: 12; CDR3: CSAKGGVYGYTF; DNA: TGCAGTGCAAAGGGAGGCGTCTATGGCTACACCTTC
V: TRBV29-1; size: -; D: TRBD2; J: TRBJ2-1; length: 14; CDR3: CSVDRTRQWGEQFF; DNA: TGCAGCGTTGACCGGACTAGGCAATGGGGTGAGCAGTTCTTC
V: TRBV20-1; size: many; D: TRBD2; J: TRBJ2-3; length: 15; CDR3: CSAEAGTSLTDTQYF; DNA: TGCAGTGCCGAGGCCGGGACTAGTCTCACAGATACGCAGTATTTT
V: TRBV7-9; size: many; D: TRBD1; J: TRBJ1-2; length: 15; CDR3: CASTEQGKLFLGYTF; DNA: TGTGCCAGCACCGAACAGGGGAAATTATTCCTTGGCTACACCTTC
V: TRBV5-1; size: many; D: -; J: TRBJ2-1; length: 15; CDR3: CASSLVGGAYNEQFF; DNA: TGCGCCAGCAGCTTGGTTGGGGGGGCGTACAATGAGCAGTTCTTC
V: TRBV20-1; size: -; D: TRBD2; J: TRBJ2-1; length: 15; CDR3: CSAPTGTSRGYEQFF; DNA: TGCAGTGCACCCACCGGGACTAGCAGGGGATATGAGCAGTTCTTC